The source of this T cell receptor (beta chain) is a study of T cell responses to AZD1222 COVID-19 vaccine. Findings and caveats of the study: Sampling captured repertoires only after the peak T cell response. CD4 TCRs covered the whole spike, strongest at regions 160-218 and 743-854. Clonal diversity was possibly underestimated, and white British individuals and females predominated among donors.

In regard to this clone: Its antigen is not known.

Clones were read by immunoSEQ multiplex PCR, and TCRdb kept only the in-frame ones, dropping some. The profile shows 150,000 or so clones, 90% of them singletons. Second-dose intervals near 4 or 12 weeks were combined. Germline V CDR1 and CDR2: MNHNY, SVGAGI (reference sequence). Trimming stripped 2 bases from V and 1 base from J, with 11 bases between. This CDR3 is 15 amino acids long. V usage is TRBV6-6 and J usage is TRBJ1-2; tentative D call: TRBD1 (6 bases). This receptor was obtained from an adult who received the AZD1222 COVID-19 vaccine. Material: peripheral blood, obtained 28 days after the second AZD1222 dose. The CDR3 DNA follows: TGTGCCAGCAGTTACAAGGACAGCCTTAACTATGGCTACACCTTC. It is translated as CASSYKDSLNYGYTF.